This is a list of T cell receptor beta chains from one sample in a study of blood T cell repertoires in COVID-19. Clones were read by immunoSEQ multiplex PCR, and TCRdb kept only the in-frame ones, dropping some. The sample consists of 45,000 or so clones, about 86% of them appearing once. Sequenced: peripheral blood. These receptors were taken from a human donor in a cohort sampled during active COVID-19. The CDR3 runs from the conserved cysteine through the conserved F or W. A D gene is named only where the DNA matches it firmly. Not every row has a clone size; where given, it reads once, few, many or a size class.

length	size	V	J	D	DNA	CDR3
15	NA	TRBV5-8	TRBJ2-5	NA	TGTGCCAGCAGCCCCTACCGTACAGGGTTAAAGACCCAGTACTTC	CASSPYRTGLKTQYF
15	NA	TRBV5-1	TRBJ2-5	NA	TGCGCCAGCAGCTTTATGCAAGCGGATCAAGAGACCCAGTACTTC	CASSFMQADQETQYF
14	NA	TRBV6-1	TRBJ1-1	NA	TGTGCCAGCAGTCAAGCCACAGTGAACACTGAAGCTTTCTTT	CASSQATVNTEAFF
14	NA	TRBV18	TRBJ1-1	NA	TGTGCCAGCTCACCAGTACAGGGGAACACTGAAGCTTTCTTT	CASSPVQGNTEAFF
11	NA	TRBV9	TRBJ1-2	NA	TGTGCCAGCAGTCGGGACTATGGCTACACCTTC	CASSRDYGYTF
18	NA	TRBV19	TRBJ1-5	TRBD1	TGTGCCAGTAGTACCATGGGAAGCAGGGGGCGCGGCAATCAGCCCCAGCATTTT	CASSTMGSRGRGNQPQHF
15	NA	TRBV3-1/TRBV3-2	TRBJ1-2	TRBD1	TGTGCCAGCAGCCAAGAAGGGGGCGCTAACTATGGCTACACCTTC	CASSQEGGANYGYTF
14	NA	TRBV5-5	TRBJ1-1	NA	TGTGCCAGCAGCTTGGAACGGTTGAACACTGAAGCTTTCTTT	CASSLERLNTEAFF
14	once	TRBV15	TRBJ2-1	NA	TGTGCCACCAGCAGAAGGGGGTCCTACAATGAGCAGTTCTTC	CATSRRGSYNEQFF
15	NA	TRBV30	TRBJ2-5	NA	TGTGCCTGGAGTGTGAAAAGGGGCTCGAAATCCACCCAGTACTTC	CAWSVKRGSKSTQYF
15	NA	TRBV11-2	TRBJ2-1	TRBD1	TGTGCCAGCAGCATTTCCGGGACAGGGGGCAATGAGCAGTTCTTC	CASSISGTGGNEQFF
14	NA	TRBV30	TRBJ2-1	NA	TGTGCCTGGACGACAGGTAGCTCCTACAATGAGCAGTTCTTC	CAWTTGSSYNEQFF
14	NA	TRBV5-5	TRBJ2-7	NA	TGTGCCAGCAGCGGAGGGCAGGGCTACTACGAGCAGTACTTC	CASSGGQGYYEQYF
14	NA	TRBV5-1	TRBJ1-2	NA	TGCGCCAGCAGCTCCGCCCAGACCTCGGGGGGCTACACCTTC	CASSSAQTSGGYTF
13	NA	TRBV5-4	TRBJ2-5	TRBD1	TGTGCCAGCAGCCGGGACAGACAAGAGACCCAGTACTTC	CASSRDRQETQYF
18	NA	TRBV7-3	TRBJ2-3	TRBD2	TGTGCCAGCAGCTTAGAGCCTACTAGCGGGGGGGCGTTAGATACGCAGTATTTT	CASSLEPTSGGALDTQYF
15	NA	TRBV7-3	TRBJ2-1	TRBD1	TGTGCCAGCAGCCAGGGACAGGGAGCCTACAATGAGCAGTTCTTC	CASSQGQGAYNEQFF
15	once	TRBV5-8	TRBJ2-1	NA	TGTGCCAGCGGCTTGGGGATAACAGGGATCGATGAGCAGTTCTTC	CASGLGITGIDEQFF
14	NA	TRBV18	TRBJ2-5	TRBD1	TGTGCCAGCTCACCACTGACAGGGGGGGAGACCCAGTACTTC	CASSPLTGGETQYF
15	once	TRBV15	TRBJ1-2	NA	TGTGCCACCAGCAGAGGGGATCCAGGGGCGGTTGGCTACACCTTC	CATSRGDPGAVGYTF
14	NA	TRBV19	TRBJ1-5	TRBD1	TGTGCCAGTAGTATTGGAGGGGGCGGGCAGCCCCAGCATTTT	CASSIGGGGQPQHF
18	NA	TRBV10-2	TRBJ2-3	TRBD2	TGCGCCAGCAGTGAGCCCGGGCTAGTAGCGGGGAGCACAGATACGCAGTATTTT	CASSEPGLVAGSTDTQYF
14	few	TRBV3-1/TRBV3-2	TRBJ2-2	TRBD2	TGTGCCAGCAGCCCTAGCGGGGGGGCTTGGGAGCTGTTTTTT	CASSPSGGAWELFF
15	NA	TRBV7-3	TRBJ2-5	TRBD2	TGTGCCAGCAGTTCAAATAGCGGGGTCCAAGAGACCCAGTACTTC	CASSSNSGVQETQYF
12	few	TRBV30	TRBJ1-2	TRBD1	TGTGCCTTAACCGGGACAGACTATGGCTACACCTTC	CALTGTDYGYTF
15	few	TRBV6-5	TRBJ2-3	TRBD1	TGTGCCAGCGGGGCGACAGGGGCACTCACAGATACGCAGTATTTT	CASGATGALTDTQYF
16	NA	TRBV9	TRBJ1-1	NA	TGTGCCAGCAGCCAGGGTGGAGCCCACCTCGGCACTGAAGCTTTCTTT	CASSQGGAHLGTEAFF
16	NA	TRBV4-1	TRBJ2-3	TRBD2	TGCGCCAGCAGCCAAGGAGGGACTAGCGGCACAGATACGCAGTATTTT	CASSQGGTSGTDTQYF
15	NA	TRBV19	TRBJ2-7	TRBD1	TGTGCCAGTAAGCCCGGGACAGGATCCTCCTACGAGCAGTACTTC	CASKPGTGSSYEQYF
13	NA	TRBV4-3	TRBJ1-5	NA	TGCGCCAGCAGCCAGGGAGTTTCTCAGCCCCAGCATTTT	CASSQGVSQPQHF
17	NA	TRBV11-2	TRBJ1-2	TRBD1	TGTGCCAGCAGTCCCCGCTACCGACAGGGAACTAACTATGGCTACACCTTC	CASSPRYRQGTNYGYTF
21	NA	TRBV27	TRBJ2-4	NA	TGTGCCAGCAGCTGGGGGGACAGACCATTCCCAATTTATTTAGCCAAAAACATTCAGTACTTC	CASSWGDRPFPIYLAKNIQYF
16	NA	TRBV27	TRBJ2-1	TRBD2	TGTGCCAGCAGTTCGCGGACTAGCGGGGACTACAATGAGCAGTTCTTC	CASSSRTSGDYNEQFF
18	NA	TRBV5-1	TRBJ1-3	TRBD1	TGCGCCAGCAGCTCGGAGGGGACAGGGGGGACATATGGAAACACCATATATTTT	CASSSEGTGGTYGNTIYF
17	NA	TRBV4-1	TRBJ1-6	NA	TGCGCCAGCAGCCATATCGGGGGGGAGGACTATAATTCACCCCTCCACTTT	CASSHIGGEDYNSPLHF
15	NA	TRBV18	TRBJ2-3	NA	TGTGCCAGCTCACCAAGTCAGGGTGGGGCAGATACGCAGTATTTT	CASSPSQGGADTQYF
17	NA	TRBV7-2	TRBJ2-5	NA	TGTGCCAGCAGCTTAGATGGCCTTCTGGGGGGTCAAGAGACCCAGTACTTC	CASSLDGLLGGQETQYF
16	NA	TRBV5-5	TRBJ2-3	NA	TGTGCCAGCAGCTTGGCCGGTCGGGGGTATCTAGATACGCAGTATTTT	CASSLAGRGYLDTQYF
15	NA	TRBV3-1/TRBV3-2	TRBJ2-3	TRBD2	TGTGCCAGCAGCCAAGTTGATGGGGGGGGAGGTACGCAGTATTTT	CASSQVDGGGGTQYF
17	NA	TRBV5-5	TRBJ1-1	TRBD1	TGTGCCAGCAGCCCTTTTCTGACAGGGCGCGAGAACACTGAAGCTTTCTTT	CASSPFLTGRENTEAFF
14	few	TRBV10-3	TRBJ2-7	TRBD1	TGTGCCATCAGTGAGGGACAGGCTCTCTACGAGCAGTACTTC	CAISEGQALYEQYF
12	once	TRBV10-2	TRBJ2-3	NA	TGCGCCAGCGGAGAGGGGGCAGATACGCAGTATTTT	CASGEGADTQYF
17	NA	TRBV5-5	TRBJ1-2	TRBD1	TGTGCCAGCAGCTTGGATAGGGTCGGACAGGGGGTCTATGGCTACACCTTC	CASSLDRVGQGVYGYTF
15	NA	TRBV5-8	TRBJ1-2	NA	TGTGCCAGCAGCCCCAGGGGTCGGACTAACTATGGCTACACCTTC	CASSPRGRTNYGYTF
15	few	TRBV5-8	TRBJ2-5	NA	TGTGCCAGCAGCTTGGTATTGGGGGGACAAGAGACCCAGTACTTC	CASSLVLGGQETQYF
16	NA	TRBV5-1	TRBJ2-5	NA	TGCGCCAGCAGCTTGTTAGCGAGAGGTCAGGGGGAGACCCAGTACTTC	CASSLLARGQGETQYF
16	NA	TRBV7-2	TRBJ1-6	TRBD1	TGTGCCAGCAGCCCCCGGACAGGGGGAAGGAATTCACCCCTCCACTTT	CASSPRTGGRNSPLHF
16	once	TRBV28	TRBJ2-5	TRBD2	TGTGCCAGCAGTTTTAATCTAGCGGAGCTCCAAGAGACCCAGTACTTC	CASSFNLAELQETQYF
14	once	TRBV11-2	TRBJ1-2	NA	TGTGCCAGCAGCCTCGTGGGCAGACACTATGGCTACACCTTC	CASSLVGRHYGYTF
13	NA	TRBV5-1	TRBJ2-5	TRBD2	TGCGCCAGCAGCCCGGGAGGGGGAGAGACCCAGTACTTC	CASSPGGGETQYF
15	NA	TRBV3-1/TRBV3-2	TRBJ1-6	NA	TGTGCCAGCAGCCAAGTTTGGGAGGGTGGGTCACCCCTCCACTTT	CASSQVWEGGSPLHF
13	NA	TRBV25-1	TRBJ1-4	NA	TGTGCCAGCAGTGAAGGCCCTGATGAAAAACTGTTTTTT	CASSEGPDEKLFF
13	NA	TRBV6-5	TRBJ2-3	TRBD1	TGTGCCAGCAGGCAGGGGGCGGCAGATACGCAGTATTTT	CASRQGAADTQYF
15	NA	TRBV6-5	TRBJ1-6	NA	TGTGCCAGCAGTCCCAGGGGTCGGTATAATTCACCCCTCCACTTT	CASSPRGRYNSPLHF
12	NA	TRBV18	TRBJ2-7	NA	TGTGCCAGCTCACCTAGCTCCTACGAGCAGTACTTC	CASSPSSYEQYF
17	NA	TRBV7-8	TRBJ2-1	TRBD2	TGTGCCAGCAGCTTGGGAAGCGGGGGACCTACCTACAATGAGCAGTTCTTC	CASSLGSGGPTYNEQFF
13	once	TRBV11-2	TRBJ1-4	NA	TGTGCCAGCAGCTTTTCCGGGGGGGAAAAACTGTTTTTT	CASSFSGGEKLFF